The 18 T cell receptor beta chains presented below share a single source sample, sequenced in a study of cytomegalovirus exposure and HLA in healthy donors. With 60 Vbeta and 13 Jbeta primers, the PCR was carried out. Clones were read by immunoSEQ multiplex PCR, and TCRdb kept only the in-frame ones, dropping some. The table shows around 150,000 clones, with 80% occurring only once. The sequenced sample was PBMCs. These TCRs come from a young man in good health and CMV-seronegative.

This chain connects TRBV11-3 to TRBJ2-2; possible D gene TRBD2, 5 bases. The CDR3 is 18 amino acids. Per germline, CDR1 SGHNT and CDR2 YENEEA. V was pared by 5 bases and J by 3 bases, with 22 bases between. CDR3 sequence (DNA): TGTGCCAGCAGCCCACGAGCTAGCCGAGATTTATACACCGGGGAGCTGTTTTTT. Its protein product is CASSPRASRDLYTGELFF.

This sequence joins TRBV7-9 and TRBJ1-1; D ambiguous. CDR3 size: 13 residues. Deletions cut 1 base from V and 3 bases from J, with 6 bases between. Germline-derived CDR1 and CDR2 are SEHNR and FQNEAQ (reference sequence). CDR3 protein: CASSLDDYTEAFF. The CDR3 DNA reads as TGTGCCAGCAGCTTAGATGACTACACTGAAGCTTTCTTT.

The chain couples TRBV6-5 to TRBJ1-3, with D hard to call. The V gene lost 2 bases and the J gene lost 4 bases, with 12 bases spanning the gap. CDR3 length equals 15 residues. Per the germline V gene, CDR1 is MNHEY and CDR2 is SVGAGI. CDR3 residues: CASSYLTEFGNTIYF. CDR3 nucleotides: TGTGCCAGCAGTTACCTTACAGAATTCGGAAACACCATATATTTT.

This chain connects TRBV7-9 to TRBJ2-7, with D perhaps matching TRBD2 (6 bases). V was pared by 0 bases and J by 6 bases, with 9 bases between. The germline gives CDR1 SEHNR, CDR2 FQNEAQ (reference sequence). There are 13 residues in the CDR3. The CDR3 DNA reads TGTGCCAGCAGCTTAGCTAGCGGTCTCGAGCAGTACTTC. Translated: CASSLASGLEQYF.

This chain links TRBV27 with TRBJ2-3; D is perhaps TRBD2 (6 bases). Germline V gene sequence: CDR1 MNHEY, CDR2 SMNVEV (reference sequence). Trimming left V 3 bases short and J 0 bases short, with 16 bases between. The CDR3 length is 17 residues. The CDR3 reads CASSFEARGVSTDTQYF. The CDR3 DNA reads as TGTGCCAGCAGTTTTGAGGCGCGCGGGGTGAGCACAGATACGCAGTATTTT.

This clone has just a few counts. The chain has TRBV5-4 and TRBJ2-7, with 7 nucleotides matching TRBD2. Germline V lookup: CDR1 SGHNT, CDR2 YYREEE (reference sequence). Trimming at V came to 7 bases and at J to 2 bases, leaving 12 bases not matched to a gene. The CDR3 totals 15 residues. Here the CDR3 reads CASRGGGEGPYEQYF. In DNA form, the CDR3 reads TGTGCCAGCCGTGGGGGGGGAGAAGGCCCCTACGAGCAGTACTTC.

The chain uses TRBV5-1 and TRBJ2-5; 10 bases agree with TRBD2. Germline CDR1 and CDR2: SGHRS and YFSETQ. Trimming removed 0 bases from V and 11 bases from J; junction bases left unmatched: 7. The CDR3 has 14 amino acids. The CDR3 reads CASSLELAGEEQYF. Written as DNA, the CDR3 is TGCGCCAGCAGCTTGGAGCTAGCGGGAGAGGAGCAGTACTTC.

The V and J genes are TRBV27 and TRBJ1-2, with D possibly being TRBD1 (6 bases). The germline V gene encodes CDR1 MNHEY and CDR2 SMNVEV (reference sequence). Trimming removed 5 bases from V and 4 bases from J, with 11 bases in between. This CDR3 is built from 13 residues. The chain's CDR3 is CASSMTGFYGYTF. The CDR3 nucleotides read TGTGCCAGCAGTATGACAGGCTTCTATGGCTACACCTTC.

This rearrangement joins TRBV7-2 to TRBJ2-4, with unresolved D. Germline-derived CDR1 and CDR2 are SGHTA and FQGNSA. CDR3 size: 14 residues. The V end was cut by 7 bases, the J end by 6 bases, with 16 bases between. Here the CDR3 DNA reads TGTGCCAGCACGCCCGACAAGTACTTAAACATTCAGTACTTC. It codes for CASTPDKYLNIQYF.

The V and J genes are TRBV5-1 and TRBJ1-2, with D possibly being TRBD1 (6 bases). In germline, CDR1 is SGHRS, CDR2 YFSETQ. CDR3 size: 15 residues. V was pared by 4 bases and J by 0 bases, with 13 bases between. The CDR3 nucleotides read TGCGCCAGCAGCCTGGGGGCCAGTACTAACTATGGCTACACCTTC. Translated, it gives CASSLGASTNYGYTF.

The genes are TRBV19 and TRBJ2-1, with 12 bases aligning to TRBD2. From germline, CDR1 is LNHDA and CDR2 SQIVND (reference sequence). Trimming at V came to 1 base and at J to 1 base, leaving 14 bases not matched to a gene. The length of the CDR3 is 21 residues. CDR3 residues: CASSIGGGGLAGGGSYNEQFF. CDR3 nucleotides: TGTGCCAGTAGTATAGGGGGTGGGGGACTAGCGGGTGGGGGTTCCTACAATGAGCAGTTCTTC.

This rearrangement joins TRBV6-5 to TRBJ1-1, with D uncertain. Germline V lookup: CDR1 MNHEY, CDR2 SVGAGI. The CDR3 is 12 residues long. Trimming pared 6 bases from V and 2 bases from J, leaving 7 bases between. CDR3 nucleotide sequence: TGTGCCAGCAGCTTATCTAACACTGAAGCTTTCTTT. This gives the protein CASSLSNTEAFF.

The rearrangement joins TRBV5-6 to TRBJ2-7; perhaps TRBD1 as D (6 bases). The germline CDR1 and CDR2 sequences are SGHDT and YYEEEE. With 0 bases removed from V and 2 bases from J, the gap between germline ends came to 9 bases. The CDR3 is 14 residues long. CDR3 protein: CASSLGAGAYEQYF. The CDR3 DNA sequence: TGTGCCAGCAGCTTGGGGGCAGGGGCCTACGAGCAGTACTTC.

The chain recombines TRBV27 with TRBJ1-2; no reliable D call. Germline-derived CDR1 and CDR2 are MNHEY and SMNVEV (reference sequence). This CDR3 is 11 amino acids long. Trimming cost V 9 bases and J 8 bases, with 13 bases left between them. The CDR3 sequence is CASSGALGYTF. CDR3 DNA sequence: TGTGCCAGTTCGGGAGCCTTGGGCTACACCTTC.

The J gene is TRBJ2-1, the V gene TRBV6-5; TRBD2 aligns across 13 bases. CDR1 is MNHEY and CDR2 is SVGAGI in the germline V gene. V shed 5 bases and J 9 bases; nucleotides not matched to a gene: 7. This CDR3 comprises 15 residues. The CDR3 loop is CASSLGTSGIAEQFF. The CDR3 region has the DNA TGTGCCAGCAGTCTCGGGACTAGCGGGATCGCTGAGCAGTTCTTC.

The chain carries TRBV11-2 and TRBJ1-1; a possible D gene is TRBD1 (5 bases). Germline V CDR1 and CDR2: SGHAT, FQNNGV. Trimming removed 3 bases at V and 1 base at J, with 6 bases between. CDR3 size: 13 residues. Here the CDR3 DNA reads TGTGCCAGCAGCTTCACAGGGAACACTGAAGCTTTCTTT. Its translation is CASSFTGNTEAFF.

This clone was seen only once. The chain links TRBV2 to TRBJ2-6; 7 bases are shared with TRBD1. Unmatched junction bases numbered 4, after V lost 5 bases and J lost 0 bases. In germline, CDR1 is SNHLY, CDR2 FYNNEI. CDR3 length: 16 residues. CDR3 residues: CASSKNRGSGANVLTF. CDR3 DNA sequence: TGTGCCAGCAGTAAAAACAGGGGCTCTGGGGCCAACGTCCTGACTTTC.

The gene calls are TRBV2 and TRBJ1-1, with 7 positions matching TRBD1. V was clipped by 5 bases and J by 1 base; unmatched bases: 4. CDR3 length: 14 residues. Germline V CDR1 and CDR2: SNHLY, FYNNEI. In nucleotides, the CDR3 is TGTGCCAGCAGTTTTACAGGGGAGAACACTGAAGCTTTCTTT. It specifies CASSFTGENTEAFF. Filled out from reference TRBV2 and TRBJ1-1, the complete variable domain reads EPEVTQTPSHQVTQMGQEVILRCVPISNHLYFYWYRQILGQKVEFLVSFYNNEISEKSEIFDDQFSVERPDGSNFTLKIRSTKLEDSAMYFCASSFTGENTEAFFGQGTRLTVV.